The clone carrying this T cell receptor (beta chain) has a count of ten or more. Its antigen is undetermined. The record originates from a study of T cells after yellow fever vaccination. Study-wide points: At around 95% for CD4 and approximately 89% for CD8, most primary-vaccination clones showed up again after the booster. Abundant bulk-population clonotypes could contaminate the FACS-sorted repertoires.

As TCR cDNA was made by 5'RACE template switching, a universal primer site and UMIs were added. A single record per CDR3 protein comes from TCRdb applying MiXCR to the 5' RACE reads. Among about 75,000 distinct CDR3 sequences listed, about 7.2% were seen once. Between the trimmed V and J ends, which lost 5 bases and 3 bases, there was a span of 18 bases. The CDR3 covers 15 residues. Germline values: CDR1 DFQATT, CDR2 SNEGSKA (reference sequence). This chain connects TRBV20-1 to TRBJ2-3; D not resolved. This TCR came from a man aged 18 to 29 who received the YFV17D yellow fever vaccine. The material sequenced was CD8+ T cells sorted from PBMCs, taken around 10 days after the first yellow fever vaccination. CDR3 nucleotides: TGCAGTGCTGGTGACGTCTCTCGATGGACAGATACGCAGTATTTT. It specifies CSAGDVSRWTDTQYF.